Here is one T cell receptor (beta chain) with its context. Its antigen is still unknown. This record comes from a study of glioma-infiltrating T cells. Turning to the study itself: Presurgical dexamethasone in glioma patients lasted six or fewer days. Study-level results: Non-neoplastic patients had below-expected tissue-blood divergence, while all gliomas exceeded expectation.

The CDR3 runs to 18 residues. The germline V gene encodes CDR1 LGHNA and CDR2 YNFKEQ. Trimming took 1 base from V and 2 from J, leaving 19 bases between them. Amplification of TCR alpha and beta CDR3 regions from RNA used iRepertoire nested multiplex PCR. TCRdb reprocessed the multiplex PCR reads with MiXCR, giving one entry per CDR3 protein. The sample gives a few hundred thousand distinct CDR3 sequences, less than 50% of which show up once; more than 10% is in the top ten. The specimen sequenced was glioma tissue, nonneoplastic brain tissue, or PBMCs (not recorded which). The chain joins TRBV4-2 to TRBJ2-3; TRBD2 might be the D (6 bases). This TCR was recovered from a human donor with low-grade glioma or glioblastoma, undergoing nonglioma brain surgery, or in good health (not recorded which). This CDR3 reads CASSQGSGSGGDTDTQYF. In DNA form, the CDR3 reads TGTGCCAGCAGCCAAGGAAGCGGAAGCGGAGGGGACACAGATACGCAGTATTTT.